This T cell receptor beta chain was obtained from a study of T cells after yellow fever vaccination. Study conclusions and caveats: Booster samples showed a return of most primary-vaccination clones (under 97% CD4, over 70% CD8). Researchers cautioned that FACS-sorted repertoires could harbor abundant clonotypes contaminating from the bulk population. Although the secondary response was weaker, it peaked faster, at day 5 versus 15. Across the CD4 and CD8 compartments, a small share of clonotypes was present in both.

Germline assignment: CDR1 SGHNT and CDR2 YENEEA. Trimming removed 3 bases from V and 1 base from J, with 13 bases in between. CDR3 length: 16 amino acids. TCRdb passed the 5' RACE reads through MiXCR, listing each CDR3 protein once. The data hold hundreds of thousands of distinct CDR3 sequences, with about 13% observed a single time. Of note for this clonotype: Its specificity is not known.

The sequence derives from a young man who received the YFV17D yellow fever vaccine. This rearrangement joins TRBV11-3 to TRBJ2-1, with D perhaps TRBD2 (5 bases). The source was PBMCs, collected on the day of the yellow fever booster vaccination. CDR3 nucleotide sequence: TGTGCCAGCAGCTTTGATGGGAGTGCGTCCTACAATGAGCAGTTCTTC. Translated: CASSFDGSASYNEQFF.